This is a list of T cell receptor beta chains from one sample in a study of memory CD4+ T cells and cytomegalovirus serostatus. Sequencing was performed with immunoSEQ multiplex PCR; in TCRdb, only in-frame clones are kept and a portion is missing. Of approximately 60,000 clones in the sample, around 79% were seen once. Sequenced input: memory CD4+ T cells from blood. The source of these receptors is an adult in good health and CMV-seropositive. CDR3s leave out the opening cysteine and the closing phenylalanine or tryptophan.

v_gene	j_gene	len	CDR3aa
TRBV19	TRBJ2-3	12	ASSISQFPDTQY
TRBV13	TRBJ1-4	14	ASSSSWTATNEKLF
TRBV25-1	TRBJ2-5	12	ASSAVGSAKTQY
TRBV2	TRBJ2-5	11	ASSVGQKETQY
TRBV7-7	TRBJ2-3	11	ASSPQLQSTQY
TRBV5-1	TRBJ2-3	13	ASSTLGATPDTQY
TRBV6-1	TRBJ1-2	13	ASSEAGGANYGYT
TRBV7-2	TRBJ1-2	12	ASSQGNPNYGYT
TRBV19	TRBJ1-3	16	ASTELGTGTNSGNTIY
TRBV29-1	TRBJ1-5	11	SVEGEGQSAQH
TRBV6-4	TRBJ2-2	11	ASSVTTGGELF
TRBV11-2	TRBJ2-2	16	ASSLRIKGATNTGELF
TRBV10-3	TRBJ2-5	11	AISESLAETQY
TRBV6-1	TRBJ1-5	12	ASSAGGGDQPQH
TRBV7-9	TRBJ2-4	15	ASSFGLAGSAQNIQY
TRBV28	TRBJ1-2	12	ASSLRQGAGGYT
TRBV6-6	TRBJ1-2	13	ASKGQGAGNYGYT
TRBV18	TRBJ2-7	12	ASTFSPGDYEQY
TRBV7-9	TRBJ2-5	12	ASSPLAIQETQY
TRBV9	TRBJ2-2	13	ASSATSADTGELF
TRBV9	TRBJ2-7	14	ASSPRGQGGAYEQY
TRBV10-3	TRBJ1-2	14	AISESSGGGTLGYT